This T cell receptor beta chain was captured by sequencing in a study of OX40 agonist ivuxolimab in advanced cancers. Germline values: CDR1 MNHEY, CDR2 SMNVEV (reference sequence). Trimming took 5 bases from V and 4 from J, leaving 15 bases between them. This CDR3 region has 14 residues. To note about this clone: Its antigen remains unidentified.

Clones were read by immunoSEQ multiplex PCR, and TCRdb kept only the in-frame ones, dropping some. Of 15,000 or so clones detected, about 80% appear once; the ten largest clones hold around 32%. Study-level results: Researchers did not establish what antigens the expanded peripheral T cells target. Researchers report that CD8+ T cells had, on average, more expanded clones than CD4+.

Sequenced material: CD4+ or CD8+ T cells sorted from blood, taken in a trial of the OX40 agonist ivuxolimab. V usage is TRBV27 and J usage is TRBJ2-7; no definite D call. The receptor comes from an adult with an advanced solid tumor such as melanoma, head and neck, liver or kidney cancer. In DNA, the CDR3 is TGTGCCAGCAGTCCTAGGGTGGGAATGTACGAGCAGTACTTC. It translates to CASSPRVGMYEQYF.